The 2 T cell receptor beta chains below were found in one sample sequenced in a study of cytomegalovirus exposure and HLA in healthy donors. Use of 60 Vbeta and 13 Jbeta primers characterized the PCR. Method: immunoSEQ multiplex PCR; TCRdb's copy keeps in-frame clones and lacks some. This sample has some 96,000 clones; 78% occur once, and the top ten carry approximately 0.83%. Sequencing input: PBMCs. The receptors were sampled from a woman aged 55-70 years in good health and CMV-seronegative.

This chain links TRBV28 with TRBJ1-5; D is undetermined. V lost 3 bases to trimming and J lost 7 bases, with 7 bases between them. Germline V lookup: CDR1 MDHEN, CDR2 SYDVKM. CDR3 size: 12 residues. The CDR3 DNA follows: TGTGCCAGCAGTTTTCCCGGGCAGCCCCAGCATTTT. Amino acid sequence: CASSFPGQPQHF.

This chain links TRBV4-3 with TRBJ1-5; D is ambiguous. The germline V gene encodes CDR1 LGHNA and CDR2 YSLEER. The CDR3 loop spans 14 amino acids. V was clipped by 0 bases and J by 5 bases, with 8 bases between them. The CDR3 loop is CASSQDRSYQPQHF. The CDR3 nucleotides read TGCGCCAGCAGCCAAGATAGGAGCTATCAGCCCCAGCATTTT.